The 20 T cell receptor beta chains below all came from one sample that was sequenced in a study of blood T cell repertoires in COVID-19. Data came from immunoSEQ multiplex PCR; TCRdb stores just in-frame clones and leaves some out. The sample carries a few hundred thousand clones, around 89% recorded once. What was sequenced was PBMCs or T cells enriched from blood (not recorded which). These receptors were taken from a woman between 40 and 55 years old with acute COVID-19.

The genes are TRBV29-1 and TRBJ1-2; D is unclear. V was cut by 1 base and J by 8 bases, with 11 bases left in between. The CDR3 is 12 amino acids. Germline CDR1 reads SQVTM; CDR2 reads ANQGSEA. The CDR3 DNA reads TGCAGCGTTGAAGGGGAGGGAGGCGGCTACACCTTC. Amino acid sequence: CSVEGEGGGYTF. Full variable domain (rest looked up from reference TRBV29-1 and TRBJ1-2): SAVISQKPSRDICQRGTSLTIQCQVDSQVTMMFWYRQQPGQSLTLIATANQGSEATYESGFVIDKFPISRPNLTFSTLTVSNMSPEDSSIYLCSVEGEGGGYTFGSGTRLTVV.

This chain joins TRBV3-1 (or the pseudogene TRBV3-2) and TRBJ2-1, with a weak D call TRBD2 (6 bases). With 5 bases removed from V and 1 base from J, the gap between germline ends came to 15 bases. The CDR3 totals 16 residues. The germline V gene has CDR1 LGHDT and CDR2 YNNKEL (reference sequence). The CDR3 bases are TGTGCCAGCAGCTCCCGCGCCGCGGGGTCCTACAATGAGCAGTTCTTC. Encoded protein: CASSSRAAGSYNEQFF.

The rearrangement uses TRBV5-1 and TRBJ1-3; 8 bases line up with TRBD1. J was trimmed by 0 bases and V by 4 bases; bases with no gene match: 6. The CDR3 spans 16 residues. Germline V gene lookup returns CDR1 SGHRS and CDR2 YFSETQ. In nucleotides, the CDR3 is TGCGCCAGCAGCCGGGGACAGGTCAACTCTGGAAACACCATATATTTT. As protein: CASSRGQVNSGNTIYF.

The chain couples TRBV11-3 to TRBJ1-1; TRBD1 matches 8 bases. The junction had 9 bases not matched to a gene; V was cut back by 0 bases and J by 3 bases. CDR3 size: 17 residues. Per germline, CDR1 SGHNT and CDR2 YENEEA. CDR3 nucleotide sequence: TGTGCCAGCAGCTTAGATAGGGCAGGGGGCTGGTACACTGAAGCTTTCTTT. Encoded protein: CASSLDRAGGWYTEAFF.

This clone was detected once. V is TRBV11-3 and J is TRBJ2-1, with 9 bases identical to TRBD2. CDR1 is SGHNT, CDR2 YENEEA, per germline. With 7 bases clipped from V and 8 bases from J, the junction kept 12 bases outside the gene matches. The CDR3 has 15 amino acids. CDR3 DNA: TGTGCCAGCACCAAAGGGTTAGCGGGGGTGGATGAGCAGTTCTTC. Its protein product is CASTKGLAGVDEQFF.

This chain connects TRBV6-2 or TRBV6-3 to TRBJ1-1; D remains unclear. Germline lookup yields CDR1 MNHEY and CDR2 SVGEGT. Trimming shortened V by 5 bases and J by 2 bases, and 12 bases separated the two germline ends. The CDR3 is 14 residues long. The CDR3: CASSAMTGNTEAFF. DNA of the CDR3: TGTGCCAGCAGTGCCATGACGGGTAACACTGAAGCTTTCTTT.

The rearrangement uses TRBV6-5 and TRBJ2-7; TRBD2 might be the D (7 bases). V was clipped by 6 bases and J by 2 bases, with 14 bases between them. CDR1 and CDR2 (germline): MNHEY, SVGAGI. The CDR3 totals 14 residues. CDR3 amino acids: CASRISGGAYEQYF. In nucleotides, the CDR3 is TGTGCCAGCAGGATCTCGGGGGGCGCCTACGAGCAGTACTTC.

The V call is TRBV4-2, the J call TRBJ2-3, with D tentatively TRBD2 (5 bases). The V end was cut by 0 bases, the J end by 1 base, with 11 bases between. Germline V lookup: CDR1 LGHNA, CDR2 YNFKEQ. The CDR3 is made up of 16 amino acids. This chain's CDR3 is CASSQDSQRRTDTQYF. Written as DNA, the CDR3 is TGTGCCAGCAGCCAAGATAGTCAGCGGCGCACAGATACGCAGTATTTT.

V and J are TRBV19 and TRBJ1-2, with TRBD1 identical over 10 bases. The germline gives CDR1 LNHDA, CDR2 SQIVND (reference sequence). The J segment lost 3 bases and the V segment lost 4 bases, leaving 5 bases of the junction unmatched. CDR3 length: 15 amino acids. CDR3 sequence: CASSNPGTGDYGYTF. The CDR3 DNA reads as TGTGCCAGTAGTAATCCCGGGACAGGGGACTATGGCTACACCTTC.

The J gene is TRBJ1-1, the V gene TRBV9; 7 bases agree with TRBD1. CDR1 and CDR2 from the germline V gene are SGDLS and YYNGEE. This CDR3 spans 14 amino acids. J lost 9 bases, V lost 0 bases, and 8 bases had no gene match. CDR3 in amino acids: CASSVAMTGSQAFF. The CDR3 DNA reads TGTGCCAGCAGCGTAGCAATGACAGGGAGTCAAGCTTTCTTT.

The rearrangement joins TRBV5-1 to TRBJ2-5; maybe TRBD1 (6 bases). Germline lookup yields CDR1 SGHRS and CDR2 YFSETQ. Trimming removed 4 bases from V and 5 bases from J, with 12 bases in between. This CDR3 comprises 13 residues. The DNA for the CDR3 is TGCGCCAGCAGCCAAGGGGGACGGGAGACCCAGTACTTC. Amino acid sequence: CASSQGGRETQYF.

On this clone itself: One end of the junction fails to match germline, which may point to a read error. The CDR3 coding sequence is TGTGCCAGCAGTTACTCAGAGGGGGCTGAATCTTTCTTT. It codes for CASSYSEGAESFF. V is TRBV6-5 and J is TRBJ1-1; 7 bases line up with TRBD1. The CDR3 is 13 residues long. CDR1 and CDR2 (germline): MNHEY, SVGAGI.

The chain couples TRBV6-2 or TRBV6-3 to TRBJ2-3, with D possibly matching TRBD1 (5 bases). CDR3 length equals 15 residues. The germline V and J ends were trimmed by 5 bases and 0 bases, with 12 bases remaining between them. Germline V gene data show CDR1 as MNHEY and CDR2 as SVGEGT. CDR3 DNA: TGTGCCAGCAGTCCCGGACACCTCAGCACAGATACGCAGTATTTT. Translated, it gives CASSPGHLSTDTQYF.

CDR3 in amino acids: CASSTTGSSYNEQFF. The CDR3 bases are TGTGCCAGCAGCACAACAGGGAGCTCCTACAATGAGCAGTTCTTC. The chain employs TRBV28 and TRBJ2-1; D possibly corresponds to TRBD1 (6 bases). V gave up 6 bases and J gave up 0 bases, with 12 bases separating them. Per the germline V gene, CDR1 is MDHEN and CDR2 is SYDVKM. This CDR3 is 15 amino acids long.

V and J are TRBV6-6 and TRBJ2-3; TRBD2 agrees at 14 bases. V shed 5 bases, J shed 5 bases, and the junction held 9 bases outside the gene matches. This CDR3 has 17 amino acids. From germline, CDR1 is MNHNY and CDR2 SVGAGI (reference sequence). The CDR3 reads CASSPGLAGGLVDTQYF. In DNA, the CDR3 is TGTGCCAGCAGTCCCGGACTAGCGGGAGGTTTGGTAGATACGCAGTATTTT.

This clone was seen only once. J is TRBJ2-2 and V is TRBV6-2 or TRBV6-3, with 9 bases that match TRBD2. The CDR3 totals 18 residues. CDR1 MNHEY and CDR2 SVGEGT come from the germline V gene. J lost 5 bases, V lost 2 bases, and 12 bases had no gene match. For the CDR3, the DNA is TGTGCCAGCAGTTACATATCCCGCGGGGGGGCCAGGACCGGGGAGCTGTTTTTT. It specifies CASSYISRGGARTGELFF.

This chain uses TRBV9 with TRBJ1-2; 7 bases fit TRBD1. With 0 bases clipped from V and 8 bases from J, the junction kept 4 bases outside the gene matches. This CDR3 region has 13 residues. Germline CDR1 reads SGDLS; CDR2 reads YYNGEE. The CDR3 protein is CASSVASGGGYTF. The CDR3 nucleotides read TGTGCCAGCAGCGTAGCTTCAGGGGGAGGCTACACCTTC.

This chain uses TRBV18 with TRBJ2-2, with D tentatively TRBD2 (6 bases). The ends were cut back, 1 base at V and 4 bases at J, with 16 bases in the middle. Germline V gene lookup returns CDR1 KGHSH and CDR2 LQKENI. The CDR3 length is 17 residues. The CDR3 nucleotides are TGTGCCAGCTCACCACGTTCGGCGAGCGGGCTCACCGGGGAGCTGTTTTTT. Protein product: CASSPRSASGLTGELFF.

This chain uses TRBV9 with TRBJ2-2, with TRBD2 identical over 7 bases. The CDR3 spans 16 residues. Per the germline V gene, CDR1 is SGDLS and CDR2 is YYNGEE. J was trimmed by 4 bases and V by 6 bases; bases with no gene match: 12. CDR3 residues: CASTRSPAGTTGELFF. CDR3 sequence (DNA): TGTGCCAGCACTCGTAGTCCAGCGGGAACCACCGGGGAGCTGTTTTTT.

The V gene is TRBV19, the J gene TRBJ2-5; 7 bases agree with TRBD1. The length of the CDR3 is 15 residues. Germline lookup yields CDR1 LNHDA and CDR2 SQIVND (reference sequence). J lost 5 bases, V lost 6 bases, and 12 bases had no gene match. The CDR3 DNA follows: TGTGCCAGTAGAGGCGGTTACAGGGGTCAGGAGACCCAGTACTTC. Translation gives CASRGGYRGQETQYF.